The text below deals with one T cell receptor (beta chain). Its target is unknown. The data stem from a study of cytomegalovirus exposure and HLA in healthy donors. Overall study findings and caveats: A later analysis revealed that TCR association rates differed between HLA loci, peaking at DRB1 and bottoming out at HLA-C. Three chains linked to CMV were shown in vitro to be specific for CMV antigens.

PCR used 60 Vbeta primers and 13 Jbeta primers. Produced via immunoSEQ multiplex PCR; TCRdb's table is partial and in-frame only. This sample's clone table lists 140,000 to 150,000 clones. The sequenced material came from PBMCs. The sequence came from a male donor in good health and CMV-seronegative.

The CDR3 sequence: CASSPRTSGETQYF. The CDR3 region has the DNA TGTGCCAGCAGCCCCAGGACTAGCGGGGAGACCCAGTACTTC. The rearrangement uses TRBV7-2 and TRBJ2-5; 11 bases are a match to TRBD2. This CDR3 comprises 14 residues. J gave up 5 bases and V 5 bases, and 4 bases lay outside the gene matches. CDR1 and CDR2 (germline): SGHTA, FQGNSA.